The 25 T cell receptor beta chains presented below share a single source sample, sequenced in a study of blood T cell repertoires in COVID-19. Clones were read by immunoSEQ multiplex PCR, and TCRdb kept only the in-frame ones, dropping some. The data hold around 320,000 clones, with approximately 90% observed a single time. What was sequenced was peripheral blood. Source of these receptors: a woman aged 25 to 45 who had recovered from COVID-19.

CDR3 sequence reads: CASSGQRRYGYTF. The CDR3 region has the DNA TGTGCCAGCAGCGGACAGCGCCGCTATGGCTACACCTTC. The rearrangement links TRBV11-1 to TRBJ1-2, with D possibly TRBD1 on 6 matching bases. The V end lost 5 bases, the J end lost 4 bases, and 11 bases lay between the germline ends. The CDR3 runs 13 residues. Germline V gene lookup returns CDR1 SGHAT and CDR2 FQDESV (reference sequence).

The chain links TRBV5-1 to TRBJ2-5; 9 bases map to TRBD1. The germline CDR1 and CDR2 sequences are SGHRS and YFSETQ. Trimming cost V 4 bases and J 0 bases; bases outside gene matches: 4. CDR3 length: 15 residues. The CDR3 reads CASSIGQGYQETQYF. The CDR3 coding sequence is TGCGCCAGCAGCATTGGACAGGGGTACCAAGAGACCCAGTACTTC.

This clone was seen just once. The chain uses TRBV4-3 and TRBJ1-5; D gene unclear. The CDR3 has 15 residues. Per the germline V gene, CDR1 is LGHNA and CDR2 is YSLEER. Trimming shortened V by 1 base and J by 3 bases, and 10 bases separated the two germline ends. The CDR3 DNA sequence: TGCGCCAGCAGCCAAGTCTGGCAGATCAATCAGCCCCAGCATTTT. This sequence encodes CASSQVWQINQPQHF.

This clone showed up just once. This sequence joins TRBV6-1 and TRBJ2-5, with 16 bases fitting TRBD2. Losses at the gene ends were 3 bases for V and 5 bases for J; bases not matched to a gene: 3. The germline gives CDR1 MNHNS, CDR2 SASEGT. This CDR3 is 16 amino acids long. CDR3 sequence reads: CASSEGLAGGRETQYF. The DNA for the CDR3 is TGTGCCAGCAGTGAGGGACTAGCGGGGGGGAGGGAGACCCAGTACTTC.

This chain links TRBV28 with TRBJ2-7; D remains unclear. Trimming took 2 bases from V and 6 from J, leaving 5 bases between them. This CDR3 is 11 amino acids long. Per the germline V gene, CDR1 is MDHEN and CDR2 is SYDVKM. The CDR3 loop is CASSLGIEQYF. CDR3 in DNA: TGTGCCAGCAGTTTAGGCATCGAGCAGTACTTC.

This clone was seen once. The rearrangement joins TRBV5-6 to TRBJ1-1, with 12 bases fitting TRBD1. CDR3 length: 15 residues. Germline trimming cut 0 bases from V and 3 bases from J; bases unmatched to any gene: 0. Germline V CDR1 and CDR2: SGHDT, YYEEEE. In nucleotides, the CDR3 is TGTGCCAGCAGCTTGGGGGACAGGGGGCACACTGAAGCTTTCTTT. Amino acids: CASSLGDRGHTEAFF. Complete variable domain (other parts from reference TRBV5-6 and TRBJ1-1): DAGVTQSPTHLIKTRGQQVTLRCSPKSGHDTVSWYQQALGQGPQFIFQYYEEEERQRGNFPDRFSGHQFPNYSSELNVNALLLGDSALYLCASSLGDRGHTEAFFGQGTRLTVV.

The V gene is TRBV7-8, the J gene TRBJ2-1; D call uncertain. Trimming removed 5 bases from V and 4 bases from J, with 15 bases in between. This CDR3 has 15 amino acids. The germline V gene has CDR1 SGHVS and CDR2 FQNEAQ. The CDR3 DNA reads TGTGCCAGCAGCCCGTCGGAACAGTCATACAATGAGCAGTTCTTC. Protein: CASSPSEQSYNEQFF.

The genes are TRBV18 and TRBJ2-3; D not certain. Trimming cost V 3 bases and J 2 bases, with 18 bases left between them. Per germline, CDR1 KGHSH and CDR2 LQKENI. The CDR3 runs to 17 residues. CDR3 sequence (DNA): TGTGCCAGCTCACCTTTATTTGGAGTAGGCGCCACAGATACGCAGTATTTT. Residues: CASSPLFGVGATDTQYF.

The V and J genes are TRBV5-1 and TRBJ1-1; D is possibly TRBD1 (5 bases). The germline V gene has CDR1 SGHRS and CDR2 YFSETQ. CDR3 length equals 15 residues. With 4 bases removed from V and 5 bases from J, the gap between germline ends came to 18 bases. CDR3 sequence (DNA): TGCGCCAGCAGCCCAACGACTGCTGGGGGGACTGAAGCTTTCTTT. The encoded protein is CASSPTTAGGTEAFF.

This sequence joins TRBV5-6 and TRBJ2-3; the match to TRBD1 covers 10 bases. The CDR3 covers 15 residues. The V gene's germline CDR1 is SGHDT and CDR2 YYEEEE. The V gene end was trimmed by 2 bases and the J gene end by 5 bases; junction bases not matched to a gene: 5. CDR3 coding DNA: TGTGCCAGCAGCTTCGACAGGGGGCAAGGAGATACGCAGTATTTT. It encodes CASSFDRGQGDTQYF.

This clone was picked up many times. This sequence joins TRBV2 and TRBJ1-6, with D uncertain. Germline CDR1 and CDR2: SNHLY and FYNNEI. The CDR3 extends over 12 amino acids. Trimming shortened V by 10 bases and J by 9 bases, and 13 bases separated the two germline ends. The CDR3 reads CAIRQALSPLHF. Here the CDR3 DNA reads TGTGCCATAAGGCAGGCGCTTTCACCCCTCCACTTT. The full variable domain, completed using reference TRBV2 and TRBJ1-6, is EPEVTQTPSHQVTQMGQEVILRCVPISNHLYFYWYRQILGQKVEFLVSFYNNEISEKSEIFDDQFSVERPDGSNFTLKIRSTKLEDSAMYFCAIRQALSPLHFGNGTRLTVT.

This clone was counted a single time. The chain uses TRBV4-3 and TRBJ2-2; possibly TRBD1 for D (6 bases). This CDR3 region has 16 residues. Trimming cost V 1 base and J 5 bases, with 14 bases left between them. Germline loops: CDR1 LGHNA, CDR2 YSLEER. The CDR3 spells CASSQGLGASTGELFF. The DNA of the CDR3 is TGCGCCAGCAGCCAAGGGTTGGGGGCGAGTACCGGGGAGCTGTTTTTT.

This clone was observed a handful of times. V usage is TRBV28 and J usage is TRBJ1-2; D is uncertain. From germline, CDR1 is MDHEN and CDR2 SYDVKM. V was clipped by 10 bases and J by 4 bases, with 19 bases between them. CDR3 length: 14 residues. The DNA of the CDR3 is TGTGCCACCGAACGCCTGGGCACGACCTATGGCTACACCTTC. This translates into CATERLGTTYGYTF.

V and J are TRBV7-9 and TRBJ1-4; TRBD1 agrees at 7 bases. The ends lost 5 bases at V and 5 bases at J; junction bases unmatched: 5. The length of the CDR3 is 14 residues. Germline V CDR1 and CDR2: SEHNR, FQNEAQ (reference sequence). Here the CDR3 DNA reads TGTGCCAGCAGCCTTGGGACAGCAAATGAAAAACTGTTTTTT. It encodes CASSLGTANEKLFF.

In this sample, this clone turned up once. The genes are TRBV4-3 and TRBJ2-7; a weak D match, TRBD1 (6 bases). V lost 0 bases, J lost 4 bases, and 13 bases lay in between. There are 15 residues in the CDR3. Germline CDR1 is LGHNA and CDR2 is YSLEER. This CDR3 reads CASSQDRGQNYEQYF. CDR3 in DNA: TGCGCCAGCAGCCAAGATCGAGGACAGAATTACGAGCAGTACTTC.

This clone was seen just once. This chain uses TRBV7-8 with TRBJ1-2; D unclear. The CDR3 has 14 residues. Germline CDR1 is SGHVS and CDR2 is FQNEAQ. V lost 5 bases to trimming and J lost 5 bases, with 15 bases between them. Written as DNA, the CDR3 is TGTGCCAGCAGCGCCCGAGGAGGTGCGTATGGCTACACCTTC. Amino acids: CASSARGGAYGYTF. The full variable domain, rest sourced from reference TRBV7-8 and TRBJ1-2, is GAGVSQSPRYKVAKRGQDVALRCDPISGHVSLFWYQQALGQGPEFLTYFQNEAQLDKSGLPSDRFFAERPEGSVSTLKIQRTQQEDSAVYLCASSARGGAYGYTFGSGTRLTVV.

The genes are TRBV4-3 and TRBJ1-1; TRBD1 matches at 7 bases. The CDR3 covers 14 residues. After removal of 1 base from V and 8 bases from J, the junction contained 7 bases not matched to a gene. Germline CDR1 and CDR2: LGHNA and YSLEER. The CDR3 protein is CASSQGGPGQEAFF. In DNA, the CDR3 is TGCGCCAGCAGCCAAGGGGGCCCGGGACAGGAAGCTTTCTTT.

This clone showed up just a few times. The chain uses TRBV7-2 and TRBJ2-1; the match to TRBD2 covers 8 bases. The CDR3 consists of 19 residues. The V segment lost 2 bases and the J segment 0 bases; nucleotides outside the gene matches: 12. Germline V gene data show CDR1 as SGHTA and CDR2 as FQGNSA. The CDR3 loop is CASSLQAGGVLGSYNEQFF. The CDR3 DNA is TGTGCCAGCAGCTTACAGGCGGGGGGAGTGTTAGGCTCCTACAATGAGCAGTTCTTC.

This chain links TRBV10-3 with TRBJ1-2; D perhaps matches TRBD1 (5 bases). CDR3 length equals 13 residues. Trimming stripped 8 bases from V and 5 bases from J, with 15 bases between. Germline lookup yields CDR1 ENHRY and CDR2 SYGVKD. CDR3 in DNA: TGTGCCATCTGGGCAGGACCAGGGTATGGCTACACCTTC. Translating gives CAIWAGPGYGYTF.

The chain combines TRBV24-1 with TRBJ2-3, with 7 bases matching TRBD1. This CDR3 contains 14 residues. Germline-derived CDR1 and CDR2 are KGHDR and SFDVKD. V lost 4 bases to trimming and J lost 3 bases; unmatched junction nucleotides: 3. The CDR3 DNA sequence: TGTGCCACCAGTGACCACAGGGGTACAGATACGCAGTATTTT. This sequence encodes CATSDHRGTDTQYF.

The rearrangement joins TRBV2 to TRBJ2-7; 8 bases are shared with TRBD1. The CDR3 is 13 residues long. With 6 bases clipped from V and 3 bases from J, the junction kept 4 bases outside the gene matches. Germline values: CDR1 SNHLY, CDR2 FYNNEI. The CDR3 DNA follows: TGTGCCAGCAGAGGACAGGGATACTACGAGCAGTACTTC. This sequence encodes CASRGQGYYEQYF.

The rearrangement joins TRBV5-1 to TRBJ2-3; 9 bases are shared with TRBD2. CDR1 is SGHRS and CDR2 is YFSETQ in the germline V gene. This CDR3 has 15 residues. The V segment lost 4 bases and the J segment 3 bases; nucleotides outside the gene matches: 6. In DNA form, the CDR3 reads TGCGCCAGCAGCCCCGGGACTAGCATTACAGATACGCAGTATTTT. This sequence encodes CASSPGTSITDTQYF.

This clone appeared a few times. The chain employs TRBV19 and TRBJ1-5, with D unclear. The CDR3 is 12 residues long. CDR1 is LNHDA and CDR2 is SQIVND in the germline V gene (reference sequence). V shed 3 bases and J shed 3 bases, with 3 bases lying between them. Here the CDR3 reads CASSMANQPQHF. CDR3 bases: TGTGCCAGTAGTATGGCCAATCAGCCCCAGCATTTT. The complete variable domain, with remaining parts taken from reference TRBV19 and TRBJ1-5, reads DGGITQSPKYLFRKEGQNVTLSCEQNLNHDAMYWYRQDPGQGLRLIYYSQIVNDFQKGDIAEGYSVSREKKESFPLTVTSAQKNPTAFYLCASSMANQPQHFGDGTRLSIL.

The CDR3 loop is CASSVRARDTEAFF. The CDR3 DNA reads TGTGCCAGCTCCGTGAGGGCGCGGGACACTGAAGCTTTCTTT. J is TRBJ1-1 and V is TRBV18; D is unresolved. Germline V lookup: CDR1 KGHSH, CDR2 LQKENI. V lost 6 bases and J lost 3, with 14 bases in between. The CDR3 is 14 residues long.

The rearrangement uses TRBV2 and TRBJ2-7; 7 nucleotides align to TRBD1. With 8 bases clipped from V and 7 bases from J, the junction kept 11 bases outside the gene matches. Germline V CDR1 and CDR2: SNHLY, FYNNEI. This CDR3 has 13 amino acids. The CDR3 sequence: CASVDRRGYEQYF. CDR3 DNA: TGTGCCAGCGTGGACAGGCGAGGGTATGAGCAGTACTTC. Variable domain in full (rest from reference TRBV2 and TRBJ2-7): EPEVTQTPSHQVTQMGQEVILRCVPISNHLYFYWYRQILGQKVEFLVSFYNNEISEKSEIFDDQFSVERPDGSNFTLKIRSTKLEDSAMYFCASVDRRGYEQYFGPGTRLTVT.